Sequencing of this TCR beta chain was carried out in a study of chemoradiotherapy in HPV16-positive cancers. Study summary: Candidate HPV-specific clones and shared TCR motifs came from two HPV16-positive patients. General study findings and limits: Candidate HPV-specific clones and E7-related TCR motifs grew in tumor during treatment.

The germline V gene has CDR1 SGHTS and CDR2 YDEGEE. With 0 bases clipped from V and 5 bases from J, the junction kept 3 bases outside the gene matches. The CDR3 runs to 15 residues. This clone was picked up one time. The antigen remains unidentified. Repeated repertoire sampling spanned the course of chemoradiotherapy. TCRdb keeps only in-frame clones here, not all; method: immunoSEQ multiplex PCR. The table lists some 24,000 clones, approximately 94% of them singletons, with approximately 2.7% in the top ten. The rearrangement links TRBV5-8 to TRBJ2-3, with 10 bases matching TRBD2. This TCR derives from a human donor with HPV-associated anogenital cancer. This material was acquired from a patient who underwent chemoradiotherapy. DNA of the CDR3: TGTGCCAGCAGCTTGGGGACTAGCGGTAGAGATACGCAGTATTTT. This gives the protein CASSLGTSGRDTQYF.